This T cell receptor (beta chain) came from a study of blood T cell repertoires in COVID-19. The wider study: COVID-19 samples, acute and convalescent, were from the United States, Italy and Spain. Sample material is recorded as cDNA or gDNA derived from T cells, B-cell-depleted T cells, or PBMCs.

The count of this clone is one. Under the authors' procedure: Using reference gene primer amplification, nucleated cell counts were estimated. TCRdb's copy holds only in-frame clones and misses some; the assay was immunoSEQ multiplex PCR. Clone size and the V and J calls come from that table; the DNA yielded D and trimming. Of some 110,000 clones in the sample, 84% were seen once. The germline V gene encodes CDR1 KGHSH and CDR2 LQKENI. The junction had 10 bases not matched to a gene; V was cut back by 2 bases and J by 4 bases. CDR3 length equals 17 residues. V is TRBV18 and J is TRBJ2-1, with 8 bases identical to TRBD2. The TCR comes from a woman aged 60-75 years with acute or convalescent COVID-19. The sequencing sample was made of peripheral blood. CDR3 sequence (DNA): TGTGCCAGCTCACCATATAGCGGGGACGGGTTTTACAATGAGCAGTTCTTC. Residues: CASSPYSGDGFYNEQFF.